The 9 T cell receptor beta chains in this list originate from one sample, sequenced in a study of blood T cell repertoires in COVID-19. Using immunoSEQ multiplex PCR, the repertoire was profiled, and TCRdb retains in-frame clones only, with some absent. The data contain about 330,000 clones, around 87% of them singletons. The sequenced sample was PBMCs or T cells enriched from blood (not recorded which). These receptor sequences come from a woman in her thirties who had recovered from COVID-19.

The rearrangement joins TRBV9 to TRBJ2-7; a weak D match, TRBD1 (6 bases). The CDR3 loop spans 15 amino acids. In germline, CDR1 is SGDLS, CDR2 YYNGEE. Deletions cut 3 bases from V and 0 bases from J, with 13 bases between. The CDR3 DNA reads TGTGCCAGCAGCGCAAACAGGGCGAGCTCCTACGAGCAGTACTTC. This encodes CASSANRASSYEQYF. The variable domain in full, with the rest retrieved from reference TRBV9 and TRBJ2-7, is DSGVTQTPKHLITATGQRVTLRCSPRSGDLSVYWYQQSLDQGLQFLIQYYNGEERAKGNILERFSAQQFPDLHSELNLSSLELGDSALYFCASSANRASSYEQYFGPGTRLTVT.

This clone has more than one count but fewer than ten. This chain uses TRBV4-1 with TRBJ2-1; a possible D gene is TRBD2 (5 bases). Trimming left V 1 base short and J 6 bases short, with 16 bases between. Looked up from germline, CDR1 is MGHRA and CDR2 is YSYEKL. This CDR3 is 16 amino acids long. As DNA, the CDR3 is TGCGCCAGCAGCCAAGTGCCCGGGGAAATGGGCAATGAGCAGTTCTTC. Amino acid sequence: CASSQVPGEMGNEQFF.

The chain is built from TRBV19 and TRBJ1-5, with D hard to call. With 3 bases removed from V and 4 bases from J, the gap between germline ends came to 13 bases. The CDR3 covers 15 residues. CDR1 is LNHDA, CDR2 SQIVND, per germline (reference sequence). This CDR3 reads CASSISGLGNQPQHF. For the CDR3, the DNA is TGTGCCAGTAGTATTTCTGGGCTTGGGAATCAGCCCCAGCATTTT.

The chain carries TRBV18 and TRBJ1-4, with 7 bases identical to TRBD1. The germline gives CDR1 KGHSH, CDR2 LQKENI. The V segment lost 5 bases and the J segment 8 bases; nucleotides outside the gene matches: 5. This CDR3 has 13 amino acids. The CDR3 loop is CASSSRDREKLFF. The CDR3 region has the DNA TGTGCCAGCTCATCGCGGGACAGAGAAAAACTGTTTTTT.

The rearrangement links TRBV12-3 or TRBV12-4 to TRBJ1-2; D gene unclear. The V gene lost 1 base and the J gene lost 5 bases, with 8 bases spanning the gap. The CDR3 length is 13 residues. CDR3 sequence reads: CASSLVSTYGYTF. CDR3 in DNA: TGTGCCAGCAGTTTAGTCAGTACGTATGGCTACACCTTC.

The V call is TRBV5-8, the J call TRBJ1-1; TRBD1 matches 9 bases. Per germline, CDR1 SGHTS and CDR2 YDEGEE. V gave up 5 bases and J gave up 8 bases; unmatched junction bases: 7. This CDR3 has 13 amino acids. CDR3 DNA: TGTGCCAGCAGGCAGGGGACAGGGAGGGAAGCTTTCTTT. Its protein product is CASRQGTGREAFF.

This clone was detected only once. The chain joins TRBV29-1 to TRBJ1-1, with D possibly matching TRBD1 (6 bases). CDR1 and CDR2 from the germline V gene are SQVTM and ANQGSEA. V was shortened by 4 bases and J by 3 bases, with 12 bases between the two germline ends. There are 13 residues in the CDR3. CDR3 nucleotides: TGCAGCGTTGTGGCAGGGGAGCACACTGAAGCTTTCTTT. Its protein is CSVVAGEHTEAFF.

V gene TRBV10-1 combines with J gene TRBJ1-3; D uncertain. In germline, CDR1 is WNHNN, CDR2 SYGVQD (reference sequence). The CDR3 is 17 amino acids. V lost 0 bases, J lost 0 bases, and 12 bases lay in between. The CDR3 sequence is CASSESPQPFSGNTIYF. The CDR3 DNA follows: TGCGCCAGCAGTGAGTCACCACAACCCTTCTCTGGAAACACCATATATTTT.

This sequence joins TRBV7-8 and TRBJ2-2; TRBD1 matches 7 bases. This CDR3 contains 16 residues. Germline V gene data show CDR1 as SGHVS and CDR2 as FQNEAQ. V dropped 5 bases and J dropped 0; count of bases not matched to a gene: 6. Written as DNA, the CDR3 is TGTGCCAGCAGCCCTAGACAGGGTCCGAACACCGGGGAGCTGTTTTTT. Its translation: CASSPRQGPNTGELFF. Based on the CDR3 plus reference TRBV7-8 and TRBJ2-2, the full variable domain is GAGVSQSPRYKVAKRGQDVALRCDPISGHVSLFWYQQALGQGPEFLTYFQNEAQLDKSGLPSDRFFAERPEGSVSTLKIQRTQQEDSAVYLCASSPRQGPNTGELFFGEGSRLTVL.